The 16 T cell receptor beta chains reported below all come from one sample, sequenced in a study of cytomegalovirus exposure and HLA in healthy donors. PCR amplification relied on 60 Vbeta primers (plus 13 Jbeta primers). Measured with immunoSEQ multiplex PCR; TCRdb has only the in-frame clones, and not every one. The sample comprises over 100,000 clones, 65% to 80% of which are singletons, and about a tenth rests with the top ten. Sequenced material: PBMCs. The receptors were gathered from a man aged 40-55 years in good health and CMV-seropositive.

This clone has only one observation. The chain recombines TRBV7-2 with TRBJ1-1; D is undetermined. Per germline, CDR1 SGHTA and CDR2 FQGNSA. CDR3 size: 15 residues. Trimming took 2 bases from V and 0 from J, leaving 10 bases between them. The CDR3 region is CASSLSGGMNTEAFF. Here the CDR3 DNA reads TGTGCCAGCAGCTTATCCGGCGGCATGAACACTGAAGCTTTCTTT. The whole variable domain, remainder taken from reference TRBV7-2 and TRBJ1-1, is GAGVSQSPSNKVTEKGKDVELRCDPISGHTALYWYRQSLGQGLEFLIYFQGNSAPDKSGLPSDRFSAERTGGSVSTLTIQRTQQEDSAVYLCASSLSGGMNTEAFFGQGTRLTVV.

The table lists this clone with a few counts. CDR3 in amino acids: CAASIGTGDQPQHF. The CDR3 DNA sequence: TGTGCCGCAAGCATCGGGACAGGGGACCAGCCCCAGCATTTT. The rearrangement uses TRBV6-1 and TRBJ1-5, with 10 nucleotides matching TRBD1. CDR3 size: 14 residues. Unmatched junction bases numbered 11, after V lost 11 bases and J lost 7 bases. CDR1 MNHNS and CDR2 SASEGT come from the germline V gene.

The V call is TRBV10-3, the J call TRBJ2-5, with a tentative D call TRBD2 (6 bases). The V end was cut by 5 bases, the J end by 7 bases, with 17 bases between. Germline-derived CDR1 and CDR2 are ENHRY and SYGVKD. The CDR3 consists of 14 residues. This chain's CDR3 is CAISSGTARGTQYF. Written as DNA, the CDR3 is TGTGCCATCAGTTCTGGGACTGCGAGGGGGACCCAGTACTTC.

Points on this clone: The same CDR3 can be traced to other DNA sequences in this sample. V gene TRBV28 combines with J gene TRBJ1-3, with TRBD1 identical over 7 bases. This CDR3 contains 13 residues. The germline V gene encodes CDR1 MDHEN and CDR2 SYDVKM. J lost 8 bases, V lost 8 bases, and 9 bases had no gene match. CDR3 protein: CASRTGVADTIYF. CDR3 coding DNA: TGTGCCAGCCGAACAGGGGTGGCAGACACCATATATTTT.

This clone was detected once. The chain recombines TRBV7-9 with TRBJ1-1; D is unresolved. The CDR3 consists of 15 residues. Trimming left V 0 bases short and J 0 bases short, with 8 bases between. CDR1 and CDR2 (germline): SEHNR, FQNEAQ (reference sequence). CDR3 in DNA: TGTGCCAGCAGCTTAGCGGCGGGAGTGAACACTGAAGCTTTCTTT. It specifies CASSLAAGVNTEAFF.

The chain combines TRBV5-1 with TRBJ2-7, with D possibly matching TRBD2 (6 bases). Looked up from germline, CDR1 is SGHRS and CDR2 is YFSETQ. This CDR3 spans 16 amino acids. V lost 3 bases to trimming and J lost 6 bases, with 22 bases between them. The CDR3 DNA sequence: TGCGCCAGCAGCTCGGGTAGTGTGGGAGGATCGGGCGAGCAGTACTTC. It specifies CASSSGSVGGSGEQYF.

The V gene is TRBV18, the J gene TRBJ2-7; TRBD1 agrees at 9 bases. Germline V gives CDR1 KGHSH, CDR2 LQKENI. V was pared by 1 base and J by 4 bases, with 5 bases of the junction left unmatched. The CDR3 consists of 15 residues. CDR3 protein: CASSPRDRATYEQYF. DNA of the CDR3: TGTGCCAGCTCACCACGGGACAGGGCCACTTACGAGCAGTACTTC.

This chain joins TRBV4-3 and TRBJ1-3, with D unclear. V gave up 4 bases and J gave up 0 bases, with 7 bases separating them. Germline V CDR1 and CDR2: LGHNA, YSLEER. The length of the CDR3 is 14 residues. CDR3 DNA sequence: TGCGCCAGCAGCCGGGCAGGCTCTGGAAACACCATATATTTT. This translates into CASSRAGSGNTIYF.

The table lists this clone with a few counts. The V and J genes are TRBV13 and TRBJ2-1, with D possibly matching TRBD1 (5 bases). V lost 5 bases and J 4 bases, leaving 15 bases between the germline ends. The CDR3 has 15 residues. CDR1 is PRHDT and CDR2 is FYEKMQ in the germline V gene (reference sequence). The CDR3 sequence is CASSKRQPSYNEQFF. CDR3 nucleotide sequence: TGTGCCAGCAGCAAACGACAGCCTTCGTACAATGAGCAGTTCTTC. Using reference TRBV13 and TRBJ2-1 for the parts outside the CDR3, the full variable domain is AAGVIQSPRHLIKEKRETATLKCYPIPRHDTVYWYQQGPGQDPQFLISFYEKMQSDKGSIPDRFSAQQFSDYHSELNMSSLELGDSALYFCASSKRQPSYNEQFFGPGTRLTVL.

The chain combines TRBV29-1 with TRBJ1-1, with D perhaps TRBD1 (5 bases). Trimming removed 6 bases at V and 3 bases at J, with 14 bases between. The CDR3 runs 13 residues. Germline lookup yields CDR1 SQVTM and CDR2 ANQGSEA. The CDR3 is CSVSGILYTEAFF. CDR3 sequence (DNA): TGCAGCGTATCAGGGATTTTGTACACTGAAGCTTTCTTT.

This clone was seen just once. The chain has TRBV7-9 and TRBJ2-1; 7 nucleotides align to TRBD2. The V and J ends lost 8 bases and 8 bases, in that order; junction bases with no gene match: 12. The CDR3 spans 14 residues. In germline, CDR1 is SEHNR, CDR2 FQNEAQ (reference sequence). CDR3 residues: CASSDAGLTYEQFF. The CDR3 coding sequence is TGTGCCAGCTCGGATGCGGGACTAACCTATGAGCAGTTCTTC.

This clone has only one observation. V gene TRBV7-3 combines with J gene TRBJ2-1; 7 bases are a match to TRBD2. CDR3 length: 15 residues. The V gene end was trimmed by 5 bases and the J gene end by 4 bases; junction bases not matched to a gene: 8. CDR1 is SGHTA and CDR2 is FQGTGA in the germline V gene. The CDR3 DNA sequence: TGTGCCAGCAGCCCGGGGGGTGGGCAGTACAATGAGCAGTTCTTC. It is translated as CASSPGGGQYNEQFF.

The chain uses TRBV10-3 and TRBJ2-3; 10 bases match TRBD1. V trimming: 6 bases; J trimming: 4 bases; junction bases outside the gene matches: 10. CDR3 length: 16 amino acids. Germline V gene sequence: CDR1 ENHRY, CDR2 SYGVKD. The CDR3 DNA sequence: TGTGCCATCAGCCACGAAGCGACAGGGGGCGCAGATACGCAGTATTTT. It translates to CAISHEATGGADTQYF.

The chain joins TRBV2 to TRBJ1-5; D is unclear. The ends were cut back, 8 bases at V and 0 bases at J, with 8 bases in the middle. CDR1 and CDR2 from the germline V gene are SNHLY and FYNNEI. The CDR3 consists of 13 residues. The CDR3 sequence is CASAADSNQPQHF. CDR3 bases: TGTGCCAGCGCGGCAGATAGCAATCAGCCCCAGCATTTT.

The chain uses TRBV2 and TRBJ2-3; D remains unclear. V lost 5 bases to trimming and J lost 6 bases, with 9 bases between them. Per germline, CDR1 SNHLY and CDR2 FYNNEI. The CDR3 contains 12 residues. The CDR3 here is CASSSPGDTQYF. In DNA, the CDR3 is TGTGCCAGCAGTTCGCCCGGGGATACGCAGTATTTT.

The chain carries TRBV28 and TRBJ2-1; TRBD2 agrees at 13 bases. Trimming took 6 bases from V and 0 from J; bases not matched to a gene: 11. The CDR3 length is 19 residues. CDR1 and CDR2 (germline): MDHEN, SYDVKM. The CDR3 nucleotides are TGTGCCAGCAGCACGACGACTAGCGGGGGGTTAAGCTCCTACAATGAGCAGTTCTTC. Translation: CASSTTTSGGLSSYNEQFF.